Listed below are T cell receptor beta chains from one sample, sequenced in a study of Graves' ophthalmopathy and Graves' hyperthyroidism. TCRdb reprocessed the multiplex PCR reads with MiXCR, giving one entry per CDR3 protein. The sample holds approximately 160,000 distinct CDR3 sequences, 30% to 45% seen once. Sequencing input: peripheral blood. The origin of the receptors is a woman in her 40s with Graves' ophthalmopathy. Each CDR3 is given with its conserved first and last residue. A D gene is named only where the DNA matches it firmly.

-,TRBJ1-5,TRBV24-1,CATSDPGSPGNQPQHF
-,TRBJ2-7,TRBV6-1,CASSPEPGPDYEQYF
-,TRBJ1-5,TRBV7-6,CASSLGEGQPQHF
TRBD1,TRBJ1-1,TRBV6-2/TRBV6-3,CASSLLQGASQREAFF
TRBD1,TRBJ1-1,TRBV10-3,CAISDRGTRAEAFF
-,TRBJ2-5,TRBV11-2,CASSTQGWGETQYF
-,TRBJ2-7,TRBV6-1,CASSEVRSSYEQYF
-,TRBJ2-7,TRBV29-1,CSVGQQGQGEQYF
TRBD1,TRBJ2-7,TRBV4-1,CASSQVYTGERPYEQYF
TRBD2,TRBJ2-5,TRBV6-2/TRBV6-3,CASSLAGVQGETQYF
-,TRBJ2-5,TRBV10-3,CAIRVQAQETQYF
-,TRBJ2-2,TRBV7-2,CASSYRGSSTGELFF
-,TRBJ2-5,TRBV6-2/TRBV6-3,CASSYPQGRVKETQYF
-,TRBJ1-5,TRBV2,CASSGQVNQPQHF
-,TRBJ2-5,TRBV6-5,CASSGLVTTQYF
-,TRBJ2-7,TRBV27,CASSPEGVGVDFPYEQYF
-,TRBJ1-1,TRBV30,CAWSLTGTEAFF
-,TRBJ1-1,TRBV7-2,CASSPGTWNTEAFF
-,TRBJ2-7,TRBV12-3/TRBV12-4,CASSLRGRGDEQYF
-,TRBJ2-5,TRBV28,CASSSTESEGQVETQYF
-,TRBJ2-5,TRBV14,CASSHGLGSETQYF
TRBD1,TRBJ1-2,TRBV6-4,CASSDNNRGYNYGYTF
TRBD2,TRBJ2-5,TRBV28,CASSDPTSGKETQYF
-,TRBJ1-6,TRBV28,CASESSYNSPLHF
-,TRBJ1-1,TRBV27,CASSAMNTEAFF
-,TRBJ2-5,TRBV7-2,CASSLQRERSETQYF
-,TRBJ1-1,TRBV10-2,CASSDRNTEAFF
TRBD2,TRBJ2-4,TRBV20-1,CSARAGGRAKNIQYF
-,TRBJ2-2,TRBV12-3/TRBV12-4,CASSRRAGATGELFF
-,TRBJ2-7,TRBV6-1,CASSEAREAYEQYF
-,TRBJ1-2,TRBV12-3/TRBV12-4,CASSLEGGSGYTF
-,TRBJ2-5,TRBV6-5,CASSRDPGEETQYF
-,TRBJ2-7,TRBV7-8,CASSSRGSGYEQYF
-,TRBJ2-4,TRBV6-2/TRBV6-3,CASSHLRPRAKNIQYF
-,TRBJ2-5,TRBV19,CASGPSEGETQYF
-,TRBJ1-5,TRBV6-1,CASSVGLFSNQPQHF
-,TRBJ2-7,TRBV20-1,CSAGAPRSYEQYF
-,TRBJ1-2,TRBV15,CATSRVGGEDYGYTF
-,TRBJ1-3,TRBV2,CASRPESSGNTIYF
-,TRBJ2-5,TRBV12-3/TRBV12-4,CASSLRLAQETQYF
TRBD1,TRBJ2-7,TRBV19,CASRRRTGGYEQYF
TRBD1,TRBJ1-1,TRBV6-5,CASSYAGQLNTEAFF
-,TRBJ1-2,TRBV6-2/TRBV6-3,CASSHSSLYGYTF
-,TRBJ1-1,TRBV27,CASSSNPRQLPMNTEAFF
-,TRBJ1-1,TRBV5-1,CASSLGQSLTEAFF
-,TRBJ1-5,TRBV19,CASSPATFYQPQHF
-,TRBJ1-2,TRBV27,CASSLSNPRTGYTF
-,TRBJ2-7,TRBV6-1,CATTRTVGGYEQYF
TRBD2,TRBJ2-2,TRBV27,CASRNRLAGGGELFF
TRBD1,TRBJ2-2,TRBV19,CASSPEGGYTGELFF
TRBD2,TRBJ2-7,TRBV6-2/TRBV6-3,CASSQSTSGSSYEQYF
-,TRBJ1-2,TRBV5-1,CASSLTQGPRGYTF
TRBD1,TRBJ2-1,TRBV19,CASGGFGQGHNEQFF
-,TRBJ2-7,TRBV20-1,CSLRTNSYEQYF
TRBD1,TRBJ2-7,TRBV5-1,CASSGGTGQSDEQYF